These 3 T cell receptor beta chains were sequenced from one sample in a study of cytomegalovirus exposure and HLA in healthy donors. The PCR ran on 60 Vbeta and 13 Jbeta primers. The table came from immunoSEQ multiplex PCR; TCRdb's copy has only in-frame clones and leaves some out. The table records 90,000 to 150,000 clones, 70% to 90% of them present only once. Sequencing used PBMCs. These receptors were obtained from a man aged 35-49 years in good health and CMV-seronegative.

This rearrangement joins TRBV29-1 to TRBJ1-1; the D gene is possibly TRBD1 (5 bases). Trimming took 7 bases from V and 5 from J, leaving 20 bases between them. Germline CDR1 SQVTM, CDR2 ANQGSEA. There are 14 residues in the CDR3. CDR3 sequence: CSGRRGSGGTEAFF. DNA for the CDR3: TGCAGCGGCCGGCGGGGGTCGGGTGGGACTGAAGCTTTCTTT.

The chain combines TRBV7-8 with TRBJ2-7, with D unresolved. The CDR3 is made up of 16 amino acids. V shed 5 bases and J shed 1 base, with 18 bases lying between them. The germline V gene has CDR1 SGHVS and CDR2 FQNEAQ. The CDR3 coding sequence is TGTGCCAGCAGCATATACCCGCGCTTCCTATCCTACGAGCAGTACTTC. It specifies CASSIYPRFLSYEQYF.

Written as DNA, the CDR3 is TGTGCCAGCTCACCACCGTCAGCTAGCTCCTACGAGCAGTACTTC. Translation gives CASSPPSASSYEQYF. V and J are TRBV18 and TRBJ2-7; unclear D gene. The V end was cut by 0 bases, the J end by 0 bases, with 9 bases between. Germline CDR1 reads KGHSH; CDR2 reads LQKENI. CDR3 size: 15 residues.